This T cell receptor beta chain was sequenced in a study of cytomegalovirus exposure and HLA in healthy donors. Measured with immunoSEQ multiplex PCR; TCRdb has only the in-frame clones, and not every one. The data show tens of thousands of clones, about 89% seen once. A remark on this clone: Its antigen is unknown.

Regarding the study as a whole: It was confirmed in vitro that a few of the CMV-associated chains were specific for CMV antigens. Using the classifier, cytomegalovirus status was reportedly diagnosed with high specificity and sensitivity. Associated with cytomegalovirus, according to the listing, were some 150 TCR beta chains.

CDR3 length: 12 residues. V was clipped by 6 bases and J by 0 bases, with 5 bases between them. Looked up from germline, CDR1 is SEHNR and CDR2 is FQNEAQ (reference sequence). The donors were part of the validation cohort of 100 to 150 subjects. That cohort was separate from the first cohort, which comprised 666 subjects. Sequencing input: PBMCs. This TCR came from a woman under 30 in good health and CMV-seronegative. This rearrangement joins TRBV7-9 to TRBJ2-5; D is undetermined. The CDR3 sequence is CASRPDQETQYF. DNA for the CDR3: TGTGCCAGCAGGCCAGACCAAGAGACCCAGTACTTC.